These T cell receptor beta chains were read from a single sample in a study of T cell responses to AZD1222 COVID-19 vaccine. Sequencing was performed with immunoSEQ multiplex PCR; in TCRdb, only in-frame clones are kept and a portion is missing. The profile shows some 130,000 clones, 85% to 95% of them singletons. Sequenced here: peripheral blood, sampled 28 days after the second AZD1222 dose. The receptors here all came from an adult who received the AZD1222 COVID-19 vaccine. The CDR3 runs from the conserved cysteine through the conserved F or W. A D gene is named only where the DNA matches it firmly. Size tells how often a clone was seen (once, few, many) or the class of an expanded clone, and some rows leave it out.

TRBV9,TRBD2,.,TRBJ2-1,TGTGCCAGCAGCGCCCGATCGACCGGGACTAGCGGATACAATGAGCAGTTCTTC,CASSARSTGTSGYNEQFF
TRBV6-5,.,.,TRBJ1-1,TGTGCCAGCAGAGTCTACCCGGGAGACACTGAAGCTTTCTTT,CASRVYPGDTEAFF
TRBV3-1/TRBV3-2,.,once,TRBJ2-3,TGTGCCAGCAGCCAAGTAACTCAAAGTGCAGATACGCAGTATTTT,CASSQVTQSADTQYF
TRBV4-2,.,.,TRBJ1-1,TGTGCCAGCAGCCACGGGTCCACTGAAGCTTTCTTT,CASSHGSTEAFF
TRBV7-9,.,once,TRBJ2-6,TGTGCCAGCAGCCTCACAGGGTCTGGGGCCAACGTCCTGACTTTC,CASSLTGSGANVLTF
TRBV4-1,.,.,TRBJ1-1,TGCGCCAGCAGCCAAGATCGGGCGGCAGACATCTCTTTCTTT,CASSQDRAADISFF
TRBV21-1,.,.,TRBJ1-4,TGTGCCAGCAGCAACTCGGTCCTTGCAACTAATGAAAAACTGTTTTTT,CASSNSVLATNEKLFF
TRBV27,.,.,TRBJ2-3,TGTGCCAGCAGTTTATGGGACCACACAGATACGCAGTATTTT,CASSLWDHTDTQYF
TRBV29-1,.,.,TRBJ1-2,TGCAGCGTATTCCCCGGGGACACCTTC,CSVFPGDTF
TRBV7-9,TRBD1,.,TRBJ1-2,TGTGCCAGCAGCTCGGGGACAGGGAACTATGGCTACACCTTC,CASSSGTGNYGYTF
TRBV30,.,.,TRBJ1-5,TGTGCCTGGAGTGTGGGCCGGGGAAATCAGCCCCAGCATTTT,CAWSVGRGNQPQHF
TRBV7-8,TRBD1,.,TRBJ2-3,TGTGCCAGCAGCTCCAGGGACAGGTGGCAGACAGATACGCAGTATTTT,CASSSRDRWQTDTQYF
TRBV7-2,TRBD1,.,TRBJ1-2,TGTGCCAGCAGCTCACCGAGATATCGAACAGGGGGCGCAGGATATGGCTACACCTTC,CASSSPRYRTGGAGYGYTF
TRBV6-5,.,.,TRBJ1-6,TGTGCCAGCACAGCAGGTAGAAGTTCACCCCTCCACTTT,CASTAGRSSPLHF
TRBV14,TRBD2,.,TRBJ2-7,TGTGCCAGCAGCCAAGGTTGGCGGGGGGAGTACGAGCAGTACTTC,CASSQGWRGEYEQYF
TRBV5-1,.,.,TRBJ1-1,TGCGCCAGCAGCTTCATGACAGCAAACACTGAAGCTTTCTTT,CASSFMTANTEAFF
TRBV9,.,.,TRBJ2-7,TGTGCCAGCAGCGTATCCCCAGGGCTTGCCTACGAGCAGTACTTC,CASSVSPGLAYEQYF
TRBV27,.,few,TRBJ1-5,TGTGCCAGCAGTGATACACAGGGTGCCCAGCCCCAGCATTTT,CASSDTQGAQPQHF
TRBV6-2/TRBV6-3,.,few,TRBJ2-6,TGTGCCAGCAGCCTCAGCGTCTCTGGGGCCAACGTCCTGACTTTC,CASSLSVSGANVLTF
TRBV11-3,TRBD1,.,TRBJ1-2,TGTGCCAGCAGCCGACAATCCGGGACAGGGGATGGCTACACCTTC,CASSRQSGTGDGYTF
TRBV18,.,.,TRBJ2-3,TGTGCCAGCTCACCCCGGGTAAGCACCACAGATACGCAGTATTTT,CASSPRVSTTDTQYF
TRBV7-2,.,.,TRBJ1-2,TGTGCCAGCACCACCCGCGCGGGGACTAACTATGGCTACACCTTC,CASTTRAGTNYGYTF
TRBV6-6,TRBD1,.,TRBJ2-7,TGTGCCAGCAGGGCCGGGACAGGCTCCTACGAGCAGTACTTC,CASRAGTGSYEQYF
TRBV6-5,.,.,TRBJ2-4,TGTGCCAGCGGGGTTGGCATTCAGTACTTC,CASGVGIQYF